These T cell receptor beta chains were read from a single sample in a study of CD8 T cells in ankylosing spondylitis. Each CDR3 protein gets one entry after TCRdb re-called the 5' RACE reads with MiXCR. The sample shows about 250,000 distinct CDR3 sequences, roughly a third of them seen only once. Sequenced: blood, either unsorted or a sorted T cell fraction (not recorded which). The source is a male donor with ankylosing spondylitis or in good health (not recorded which). The CDR3 runs from the conserved cysteine through the conserved F or W. A D gene is named only where the DNA matches it firmly. Part of the rows lack a size; the others show once, few, many or a class for expanded clones.

cdr3_aa: CATSRDSTDSWETQYF
cdr3_nt: TGTGCCACCAGCAGAGACTCCACGGACAGTTGGGAGACCCAGTACTTC
clone_size: few
j_call: TRBJ2-5
v_call: TRBV15
d_call: -

cdr3_aa: CSAPPGRTTSGANVLTF
cdr3_nt: TGCAGTGCTCCTCCGGGTCGTACGACCTCTGGGGCCAACGTCCTGACTTTC
clone_size: few
j_call: TRBJ2-6
v_call: TRBV20-1
d_call: -

cdr3_aa: CASSGGTSYEQYF
cdr3_nt: TGTGCCAGCAGCGGGGGGACCTCCTACGAGCAGTACTTC
clone_size: -
j_call: TRBJ2-7
v_call: TRBV9
d_call: -

cdr3_aa: CSATRTIRWSSYEQYF
cdr3_nt: TGCAGTGCTACGAGGACCATCAGGTGGAGCTCCTACGAGCAGTACTTC
clone_size: few
j_call: TRBJ2-7
v_call: TRBV20-1
d_call: -

cdr3_aa: CASSLPQGVVADTQYF
cdr3_nt: TGTGCCAGCAGCTTACCACAGGGGGTAGTGGCGGATACGCAGTATTTT
clone_size: few
j_call: TRBJ2-3
v_call: TRBV5-6
d_call: TRBD1

cdr3_aa: CASRLPRDRLDEQYF
cdr3_nt: TGTGCCAGCAGGCTCCCCCGGGACAGGCTCGACGAGCAGTACTTC
clone_size: -
j_call: TRBJ2-7
v_call: TRBV7-3
d_call: TRBD1

cdr3_aa: CASSKARDRANTGELFF
cdr3_nt: TGTGCCAGCAGCAAAGCGCGGGACAGAGCGAACACCGGGGAGCTGTTTTTT
clone_size: -
j_call: TRBJ2-2
v_call: TRBV21-1
d_call: -

cdr3_aa: CASSPYGIPGSYEQYF
cdr3_nt: TGCGCCAGCAGCCCCTACGGGATCCCCGGCTCCTACGAGCAGTACTTC
clone_size: -
j_call: TRBJ2-7
v_call: TRBV4-1
d_call: -

cdr3_aa: CASSYSAGGAYEQYF
cdr3_nt: TGTGCCAGCAGTTACTCAGCCGGGGGCGCCTACGAGCAGTACTTC
clone_size: -
j_call: TRBJ2-7
v_call: TRBV6-5
d_call: -

cdr3_aa: CSATPGGLTDTQYF
cdr3_nt: TGCAGTGCTACACCAGGGGGACTCACGGATACGCAGTATTTT
clone_size: -
j_call: TRBJ2-3
v_call: TRBV20-1
d_call: -

cdr3_aa: CASTLTTGQGTYEQYF
cdr3_nt: TGTGCCAGCACCTTGACAACAGGACAGGGTACATACGAGCAGTACTTC
clone_size: -
j_call: TRBJ2-7
v_call: TRBV12-3/TRBV12-4
d_call: TRBD1

cdr3_aa: CASSLDGTGGYEQFF
cdr3_nt: TGCGCCAGCAGCTTGGATGGGACAGGGGGGTATGAGCAGTTCTTC
clone_size: -
j_call: TRBJ2-1
v_call: TRBV5-1
d_call: TRBD1

cdr3_aa: CASRTGTKYSPLHF
cdr3_nt: TGTGCCAGCAGAACGGGAACCAAATATTCACCCCTCCACTTT
clone_size: many
j_call: TRBJ1-6
v_call: TRBV6-1
d_call: -

cdr3_aa: CCARTALGSSYNSPLHF
cdr3_nt: TGCTGTGCTAGAACGGCATTAGGGAGCTCCTATAATTCACCCCTCCACTTT
clone_size: -
j_call: TRBJ1-6
v_call: TRBV20-1
d_call: -

cdr3_aa: CSALLGYGYTF
cdr3_nt: TGCAGTGCTCTGTTGGGCTATGGCTACACCTTC
clone_size: few
j_call: TRBJ1-2
v_call: TRBV20-1
d_call: -

cdr3_aa: CASLGGRGDTQYF
cdr3_nt: TGTGCCAGCTTGGGGGGCCGTGGAGATACGCAGTATTTT
clone_size: few
j_call: TRBJ2-3
v_call: TRBV7-3
d_call: -

cdr3_aa: CASSLQGVLETQYF
cdr3_nt: TGTGCCAGCAGCCTACAGGGAGTTCTAGAGACCCAGTACTTC
clone_size: few
j_call: TRBJ2-5
v_call: TRBV12-3/TRBV12-4
d_call: -

cdr3_aa: CASSYPAVLITYEQYF
cdr3_nt: TGTGCCAGCAGTTACCCTGCCGTCTTGATTACCTACGAGCAGTACTTC
clone_size: -
j_call: TRBJ2-7
v_call: TRBV28
d_call: -

cdr3_aa: CASSRGGPEETQYF
cdr3_nt: TGTGCCAGCAGCCGGGGCGGACCGGAAGAGACCCAGTACTTC
clone_size: -
j_call: TRBJ2-5
v_call: TRBV6-1
d_call: -

cdr3_aa: CATSRVGQGADTQYF
cdr3_nt: TGTGCCACCAGCAGGGTGGGACAGGGGGCAGATACGCAGTATTTT
clone_size: -
j_call: TRBJ2-3
v_call: TRBV15
d_call: TRBD1

cdr3_aa: CASSQFRDMSYEQYF
cdr3_nt: TGTGCCAGCAGCCAATTCCGGGACATGTCCTACGAGCAGTACTTC
clone_size: -
j_call: TRBJ2-7
v_call: TRBV7-2
d_call: -

cdr3_aa: CASSLVRGKETQYF
cdr3_nt: TGTGCCAGCAGCTTAGTAAGAGGAAAAGAGACCCAGTACTTC
clone_size: -
j_call: TRBJ2-5
v_call: TRBV7-9
d_call: -

cdr3_aa: CASSSGLAGTEETQYF
cdr3_nt: TGTGCCAGCAGCTCCGGACTAGCGGGAACTGAAGAGACCCAGTACTTC
clone_size: -
j_call: TRBJ2-5
v_call: TRBV7-2
d_call: TRBD2

cdr3_aa: CAISADSDQETQYF
cdr3_nt: TGTGCCATCAGTGCCGACAGCGACCAAGAGACCCAGTACTTC
clone_size: -
j_call: TRBJ2-5
v_call: TRBV10-3
d_call: -

cdr3_aa: CASSQINLVSYNEQFF
cdr3_nt: TGCGCCAGCAGCCAAATTAACTTAGTCTCCTACAATGAGCAGTTCTTC
clone_size: many
j_call: TRBJ2-1
v_call: TRBV4-1
d_call: -

cdr3_aa: CSAAGTLTYNEQFF
cdr3_nt: TGCAGTGCCGCCGGGACACTAACCTACAATGAGCAGTTCTTC
clone_size: few
j_call: TRBJ2-1
v_call: TRBV20-1
d_call: -

cdr3_aa: CAISESAGRTDTQYF
cdr3_nt: TGTGCCATCAGTGAGTCCGCCGGCCGAACCGATACGCAGTATTTT
clone_size: -
j_call: TRBJ2-3
v_call: TRBV10-3
d_call: -

cdr3_aa: CSARDGEGAYEQYF
cdr3_nt: TGCAGTGCTAGAGATGGCGAGGGGGCCTACGAGCAGTACTTC
clone_size: few
j_call: TRBJ2-7
v_call: TRBV20-1
d_call: -

cdr3_aa: CASSLGLPGNEQFF
cdr3_nt: TGTGCCAGCAGCCTTGGACTTCCGGGGAATGAGCAGTTCTTC
clone_size: -
j_call: TRBJ2-1
v_call: TRBV11-3
d_call: -

cdr3_aa: CASSTGTSSYNEQFF
cdr3_nt: TGTGCCAGCAGTACCGGGACGAGCTCCTACAATGAGCAGTTCTTC
clone_size: few
j_call: TRBJ2-1
v_call: TRBV7-2
d_call: -

cdr3_aa: CSARDRGLTDTQYF
cdr3_nt: TGCAGTGCTAGAGATCGCGGGTTAACAGATACGCAGTATTTT
clone_size: many
j_call: TRBJ2-3
v_call: TRBV20-1
d_call: -

cdr3_aa: CASSPKGPSYEQYF
cdr3_nt: TGTGCCAGCAGTCCCAAGGGGCCCTCCTACGAGCAGTACTTC
clone_size: -
j_call: TRBJ2-7
v_call: TRBV6-1
d_call: -

cdr3_aa: CASSPRGTGVGEQYF
cdr3_nt: TGTGCCAGCAGTCCCCGGGGCACGGGCGTCGGCGAGCAGTACTTC
clone_size: few
j_call: TRBJ2-7
v_call: TRBV6-1
d_call: -

cdr3_aa: CASSYSQGALNTEAFF
cdr3_nt: TGTGCCAGCAGTTACTCCCAGGGGGCACTGAACACTGAAGCTTTCTTT
clone_size: few
j_call: TRBJ1-1
v_call: TRBV6-5
d_call: TRBD1

cdr3_aa: CSAQMDGGWTQYF
cdr3_nt: TGCAGCGCCCAAATGGATGGGGGTTGGACGCAGTATTTT
clone_size: many
j_call: TRBJ2-3
v_call: TRBV29-1
d_call: -

cdr3_aa: CASSFWGGYSYEQYF
cdr3_nt: TGTGCCAGCAGCTTTTGGGGAGGATACTCCTACGAGCAGTACTTC
clone_size: few
j_call: TRBJ2-7
v_call: TRBV5-6
d_call: -

cdr3_aa: CASSQDIVRNTEAFF
cdr3_nt: TGCGCCAGCAGCCAAGATATCGTCCGCAACACTGAAGCTTTCTTT
clone_size: -
j_call: TRBJ1-1
v_call: TRBV4-1
d_call: -

cdr3_aa: CAISEGANTEAFF
cdr3_nt: TGTGCCATCAGTGAAGGAGCGAACACTGAAGCTTTCTTT
clone_size: -
j_call: TRBJ1-1
v_call: TRBV10-3
d_call: -

cdr3_aa: CASSYALSQPQHF
cdr3_nt: TGTGCCAGCAGTTACGCGTTATCGCAGCCCCAGCATTTT
clone_size: -
j_call: TRBJ1-5
v_call: TRBV27
d_call: -

cdr3_aa: CASQTGYQETQYF
cdr3_nt: TGTGCCAGCCAGACAGGGTACCAAGAGACCCAGTACTTC
clone_size: -
j_call: TRBJ2-5
v_call: TRBV6-1
d_call: TRBD1

cdr3_aa: CASSLTGEGYNSPLHF
cdr3_nt: TGTGCCAGCAGCTTGACAGGGGAGGGCTATAATTCACCCCTCCACTTT
clone_size: few
j_call: TRBJ1-6
v_call: TRBV5-5
d_call: TRBD1

cdr3_aa: CASSLGWPGELFF
cdr3_nt: TGTGCCAGCAGCTTAGGATGGCCCGGGGAGCTGTTTTTT
clone_size: -
j_call: TRBJ2-2
v_call: TRBV7-6
d_call: -

cdr3_aa: CCGESREGSGTGNTIYF
cdr3_nt: TGCTGCGGAGAGTCCCGGGAGGGGTCCGGCACTGGAAACACCATATATTTT
clone_size: -
j_call: TRBJ1-3
v_call: TRBV20-1
d_call: -

cdr3_aa: CASSDGQLGAQYF
cdr3_nt: TGCGCCAGCAGTGACGGGCAGCTCGGGGCGCAGTATTTT
clone_size: -
j_call: TRBJ2-3
v_call: TRBV10-1
d_call: -

cdr3_aa: CASSPPGPAETQYF
cdr3_nt: TGTGCCAGCAGCCCACCGGGGCCTGCAGAGACCCAGTACTTC
clone_size: few
j_call: TRBJ2-5
v_call: TRBV7-9
d_call: -

cdr3_aa: CAISRGGTQDLTYGYTF
cdr3_nt: TGTGCCATCAGCCGAGGCGGGACGCAAGATCTTACCTATGGCTACACCTTC
clone_size: few
j_call: TRBJ1-2
v_call: TRBV10-3
d_call: -

cdr3_aa: CASSPVHTGELFF
cdr3_nt: TGTGCCAGCAGTCCCGTACACACCGGGGAGCTGTTTTTT
clone_size: -
j_call: TRBJ2-2
v_call: TRBV6-1
d_call: -

cdr3_aa: CASSQEPGTGSGANVLTF
cdr3_nt: TGCGCCAGCAGCCAAGAGCCGGGTACTGGATCTGGGGCCAACGTCCTGACTTTC
clone_size: -
j_call: TRBJ2-6
v_call: TRBV4-1
d_call: -

cdr3_aa: CASSWTGLGSPLHF
cdr3_nt: TGTGCCAGCAGTTGGACAGGGCTGGGTTCACCCCTCCACTTT
clone_size: many
j_call: TRBJ1-6
v_call: TRBV6-5
d_call: TRBD1

cdr3_aa: CAISDRHQETQYF
cdr3_nt: TGTGCCATCAGCGACAGGCACCAAGAGACCCAGTACTTC
clone_size: few
j_call: TRBJ2-5
v_call: TRBV10-3
d_call: -

cdr3_aa: CSVVAQGHPGQYF
cdr3_nt: TGCAGCGTTGTTGCACAGGGCCATCCGGGGCAGTACTTC
clone_size: few
j_call: TRBJ2-7
v_call: TRBV29-1
d_call: -

cdr3_aa: CASSLGRGRNTGELFF
cdr3_nt: TGTGCCAGCAGCTTAGGGCGGGGGAGGAACACCGGGGAGCTGTTTTTT
clone_size: few
j_call: TRBJ2-2
v_call: TRBV11-2
d_call: TRBD2

cdr3_aa: CASSTRLAQETQYF
cdr3_nt: TGTGCCAGCAGCACCAGACTAGCCCAAGAGACCCAGTACTTC
clone_size: -
j_call: TRBJ2-5
v_call: TRBV5-4
d_call: TRBD2

cdr3_aa: CASSFPGTGRAFF
cdr3_nt: TGTGCCAGCAGTTTTCCCGGGACAGGGAGAGCTTTCTTT
clone_size: few
j_call: TRBJ1-1
v_call: TRBV6-5
d_call: TRBD1

cdr3_aa: CASSLNSWKYF
cdr3_nt: TGTGCCAGCAGCCTCAACAGTTGGAAGTACTTC
clone_size: -
j_call: TRBJ2-7
v_call: TRBV28
d_call: -